A selection of T cell receptor beta chains follows, all from one sample in a study of blood T cell repertoires in COVID-19. Some clones are missing from TCRdb's copy, which holds only in-frame ones; the method was immunoSEQ multiplex PCR. The table records about 200,000 clones, 82% of them present only once. Sequenced input: peripheral blood. Every receptor here comes from a woman aged 55-69 years with COVID-19, enrolled during active disease. Both conserved end residues are part of each CDR3. Fields, in order: V gene, J gene, clone size, D gene, CDR3 DNA, CDR3 protein. A D gene is named only where the DNA matches it firmly. Rows may omit the clone size; those that give it use once, few, many or a size class.

V gene: TRBV19
J gene: TRBJ2-1
clone size: -
D gene: TRBD2
CDR3 DNA: TGTGCCAGTAATCAGCGGGGGGGATACAATGAGCAGTTCTTC
CDR3 protein: CASNQRGGYNEQFF

V gene: TRBV18
J gene: TRBJ2-3
clone size: -
D gene: -
CDR3 DNA: TGTGCCAGCTCACCAGAGTACGCAGATACGCAGTATTTT
CDR3 protein: CASSPEYADTQYF

V gene: TRBV6-6
J gene: TRBJ1-6
clone size: -
D gene: TRBD1
CDR3 DNA: TGTGCCAGCAGTTCCAGGGACAGGGCCTCACCCCTCCACTTT
CDR3 protein: CASSSRDRASPLHF

V gene: TRBV9
J gene: TRBJ2-1
clone size: -
D gene: TRBD2
CDR3 DNA: TGTGCCAGCAGCCCTCCAGCGGGAGGGCCGGGTGAGCAGTTCTTC
CDR3 protein: CASSPPAGGPGEQFF

V gene: TRBV6-5
J gene: TRBJ1-5
clone size: -
D gene: -
CDR3 DNA: TGTGCCAGCAAGAAGACAGATAGCAATCAGCCCCAGCATTTT
CDR3 protein: CASKKTDSNQPQHF

V gene: TRBV6-4
J gene: TRBJ2-6
clone size: -
D gene: -
CDR3 DNA: TGTGCCAGCAGTGAGGCGGCCTCTGGGGCCAACGTCCTGACTTTC
CDR3 protein: CASSEAASGANVLTF

V gene: TRBV11-2
J gene: TRBJ1-2
clone size: -
D gene: -
CDR3 DNA: TGTGCCAGCAGCTTATCTCCAGTGGCTTACACCTTC
CDR3 protein: CASSLSPVAYTF

V gene: TRBV9
J gene: TRBJ1-1
clone size: -
D gene: -
CDR3 DNA: TGTGCCAGCAGCCCCACAAACGGGGGTTATGGTGAAGCTTTCTTT
CDR3 protein: CASSPTNGGYGEAFF

V gene: TRBV1
J gene: TRBJ2-7
clone size: -
D gene: -
CDR3 DNA: TGCACCAGCAGCCCTAATCGGGAGGGACCCTACGAGCAGTACTTC
CDR3 protein: CTSSPNREGPYEQYF

V gene: TRBV4-3
J gene: TRBJ2-3
clone size: -
D gene: TRBD2
CDR3 DNA: TGCGCCAGCAGCCAAGATACGGGAGGCACCACAGATACGCAGTATTTT
CDR3 protein: CASSQDTGGTTDTQYF

V gene: TRBV28
J gene: TRBJ1-2
clone size: -
D gene: TRBD1
CDR3 DNA: TGTGCCAGCAGTTTCGGGACAGGGGTCCTACGCTTCTATGGCTACACCTTC
CDR3 protein: CASSFGTGVLRFYGYTF

V gene: TRBV5-3
J gene: TRBJ2-5
clone size: -
D gene: TRBD2
CDR3 DNA: TGTGCCAGAAGCTTGCTAGCGGGGGCCCATCAAGAGACCCAGTACTTC
CDR3 protein: CARSLLAGAHQETQYF

V gene: TRBV6-5
J gene: TRBJ1-4
clone size: once
D gene: -
CDR3 DNA: TGTGCCAGCAAGCCAGGCGATGCAACTAATGAAAAACTGTTTTTT
CDR3 protein: CASKPGDATNEKLFF

V gene: TRBV13
J gene: TRBJ2-6
clone size: -
D gene: -
CDR3 DNA: TGTGCCAGCAGCTTCGGGATCTCTGGGGCCAACGTCCTGACTTTC
CDR3 protein: CASSFGISGANVLTF

V gene: TRBV11-3
J gene: TRBJ2-3
clone size: -
D gene: -
CDR3 DNA: TGTGCCAGCAGCGGGGGGTTCGGAGATACGCAGTATTTT
CDR3 protein: CASSGGFGDTQYF

V gene: TRBV19
J gene: TRBJ1-1
clone size: -
D gene: -
CDR3 DNA: TGTGCCAGTAGTATGTCCGGGGTGAACACTGAAGCTTTCTTT
CDR3 protein: CASSMSGVNTEAFF

V gene: TRBV29-1
J gene: TRBJ1-2
clone size: few
D gene: -
CDR3 DNA: TGCAGCGTTGGGTCCGGGGGAGGCTACACCTTC
CDR3 protein: CSVGSGGGYTF

V gene: TRBV6-2/TRBV6-3
J gene: TRBJ2-7
clone size: few
D gene: TRBD2
CDR3 DNA: TGTGCCAGCAGCGACAGGTCAAACCTAGCGGGAGGGATCTACGAGCAGTACTTC
CDR3 protein: CASSDRSNLAGGIYEQYF

V gene: TRBV7-8
J gene: TRBJ2-2
clone size: -
D gene: TRBD2
CDR3 DNA: TGTGCCAGCAGCTTAGTACTAGCGGACACCGGGGAGCTGTTTTTT
CDR3 protein: CASSLVLADTGELFF

V gene: TRBV7-2
J gene: TRBJ1-5
clone size: -
D gene: -
CDR3 DNA: TGTGCCAGCAGCTTAGTCGGTGATCAGCCCCAGCATTTT
CDR3 protein: CASSLVGDQPQHF

V gene: TRBV28
J gene: TRBJ2-1
clone size: -
D gene: TRBD2
CDR3 DNA: TGTGCCAGCAACCTAGCGGGGGGCGATGAGCAGTTCTTC
CDR3 protein: CASNLAGGDEQFF

V gene: TRBV7-2
J gene: TRBJ2-5
clone size: -
D gene: -
CDR3 DNA: TGTGCCAGCAGCCGCGGAGAGCTACGGTACCAAGAGACCCAGTACTTC
CDR3 protein: CASSRGELRYQETQYF

V gene: TRBV28
J gene: TRBJ1-1
clone size: -
D gene: TRBD1
CDR3 DNA: TGTGCCAGCAGTCTCAACAGGGGGCGTAGCACTGAAGCTTTCTTT
CDR3 protein: CASSLNRGRSTEAFF

V gene: TRBV6-4
J gene: TRBJ2-3
clone size: -
D gene: TRBD2
CDR3 DNA: TGTGCCAGCAGCCCACTAGCGACTAGCACAGATACGCAGTATTTT
CDR3 protein: CASSPLATSTDTQYF

V gene: TRBV9
J gene: TRBJ2-2
clone size: -
D gene: TRBD2
CDR3 DNA: TGTGCCAGCAGCGGGGGAGGGGACACCGGGGAGCTGTTTTTT
CDR3 protein: CASSGGGDTGELFF

V gene: TRBV5-6
J gene: TRBJ2-5
clone size: -
D gene: TRBD1
CDR3 DNA: TGTGCCAGCAGCTTGGTGCCGGGACAGATAAAGACCCAGTACTTC
CDR3 protein: CASSLVPGQIKTQYF

V gene: TRBV6-5
J gene: TRBJ2-7
clone size: -
D gene: TRBD1
CDR3 DNA: TGTGCCAGCAGTTACTCAACAGGGGAAACGTATTACGAGCAGTACTTC
CDR3 protein: CASSYSTGETYYEQYF

V gene: TRBV28
J gene: TRBJ1-4
clone size: -
D gene: -
CDR3 DNA: TGTGCCAGCAGTTTAACTTCTGCAACTAATGAAAAACTGTTTTTT
CDR3 protein: CASSLTSATNEKLFF

V gene: TRBV19
J gene: TRBJ2-2
clone size: many
D gene: -
CDR3 DNA: TGTGCCAGTATTGAGGTGCTGAACACCGGGGAGCTGTTTTTT
CDR3 protein: CASIEVLNTGELFF

V gene: TRBV30
J gene: TRBJ2-7
clone size: -
D gene: -
CDR3 DNA: TGTGCCTGGAGAGCAGCGGCGACGTACGAGCAGTACTTC
CDR3 protein: CAWRAAATYEQYF

V gene: TRBV28
J gene: TRBJ2-1
clone size: -
D gene: -
CDR3 DNA: TGTGCCAGCAGTTTTGCGGAGCTCCTACAATTTGGGCAGTTCTTC
CDR3 protein: CASSFAELLQFGQFF

V gene: TRBV27
J gene: TRBJ1-1
clone size: -
D gene: -
CDR3 DNA: TGTGCCAGCAGTTTTCGGGGATCGAACACTGAAGCTTTCTTT
CDR3 protein: CASSFRGSNTEAFF

V gene: TRBV18
J gene: TRBJ1-5
clone size: -
D gene: -
CDR3 DNA: TGTGCCAGCTCACCCCAGGGTAGCAATCAGCCCCAGCATTTT
CDR3 protein: CASSPQGSNQPQHF

V gene: TRBV9
J gene: TRBJ2-1
clone size: -
D gene: TRBD2
CDR3 DNA: TGTGCCAGCAGCGTTTACGAACTAGCGGGCTCCAGCTCCTACAATGAGCAGTTCTTC
CDR3 protein: CASSVYELAGSSSYNEQFF

V gene: TRBV7-2
J gene: TRBJ2-7
clone size: -
D gene: -
CDR3 DNA: TGTGCCAGCAGCCTTATCCCCTCCTACGAGCAGTACTTC
CDR3 protein: CASSLIPSYEQYF

V gene: TRBV7-2
J gene: TRBJ2-2
clone size: -
D gene: -
CDR3 DNA: TGTGCCAGCAGCTTAACCGCTAGGAATAGCCCCGGGGAGCTGTTTTTT
CDR3 protein: CASSLTARNSPGELFF

V gene: TRBV10-3
J gene: TRBJ1-1
clone size: -
D gene: -
CDR3 DNA: TGTGCCATCACCCCAGGGCTCGGAAGGACTGAAGCTTTCTTT
CDR3 protein: CAITPGLGRTEAFF

V gene: TRBV2
J gene: TRBJ1-5
clone size: -
D gene: -
CDR3 DNA: TGTGCCAGCAGTGAACGACGGCAGGGGTATCAGCCCCAGCATTTT
CDR3 protein: CASSERRQGYQPQHF

V gene: TRBV7-3
J gene: TRBJ2-1
clone size: once
D gene: -
CDR3 DNA: TGTGCCAGCAGCCCCTTAGGTAGCGGAGTTACCTATTACAATGAGCAGTTCTTC
CDR3 protein: CASSPLGSGVTYYNEQFF

V gene: TRBV6-5
J gene: TRBJ2-2
clone size: once
D gene: TRBD1
CDR3 DNA: TGTGCCAGCAGTCTCGACAGGGGGCCCACCGGGGAGCTGTTTTTT
CDR3 protein: CASSLDRGPTGELFF

V gene: TRBV3-1/TRBV3-2
J gene: TRBJ2-5
clone size: -
D gene: -
CDR3 DNA: TGTGCCAGCAGCGGGTCGGGTGGGGAGACCCAGTACTTC
CDR3 protein: CASSGSGGETQYF

V gene: TRBV6-4
J gene: TRBJ2-7
clone size: -
D gene: TRBD2
CDR3 DNA: TGTGCCAGCAGTGGGACTAGCGAGAGCGAGCAGTACTTC
CDR3 protein: CASSGTSESEQYF

V gene: TRBV7-3
J gene: TRBJ2-1
clone size: -
D gene: TRBD2
CDR3 DNA: TGTGCCAGCAGCTTAACGGCGGGGGGCCTCAATGAGCAGTTCTTC
CDR3 protein: CASSLTAGGLNEQFF

V gene: TRBV9
J gene: TRBJ2-1
clone size: -
D gene: -
CDR3 DNA: TGTGCCAGCAGCGTAGAGGGTCAGAGGGCAAAGTTCTTC
CDR3 protein: CASSVEGQRAKFF

V gene: TRBV4-2
J gene: TRBJ1-2
clone size: -
D gene: -
CDR3 DNA: TGTGCCAGCAGCCAAGAAACGGGGGTCTTGAACTATGGCTACACCTTC
CDR3 protein: CASSQETGVLNYGYTF

V gene: TRBV9
J gene: TRBJ2-2
clone size: -
D gene: TRBD2
CDR3 DNA: TGTGCCAGCAGCGTGGTTCCCGGACTAGCGGGAGCGTGGGCCGGGGAGCTGTTTTTT
CDR3 protein: CASSVVPGLAGAWAGELFF

V gene: TRBV11-3
J gene: TRBJ2-7
clone size: -
D gene: -
CDR3 DNA: TGTGCCAGCAGCTTTGGTCCTTGGCTCTCCTACGAGCAGTACTTC
CDR3 protein: CASSFGPWLSYEQYF

V gene: TRBV15
J gene: TRBJ2-3
clone size: -
D gene: TRBD2
CDR3 DNA: TGTGCCACCAGCAAGGGACTAGCGGGAGATACAGATACGCAGTATTTT
CDR3 protein: CATSKGLAGDTDTQYF

V gene: TRBV30
J gene: TRBJ2-2
clone size: few
D gene: TRBD1
CDR3 DNA: TGTGCCTGGAGCCTAGGGGGCTACACCGGGGAGCTGTTTTTT
CDR3 protein: CAWSLGGYTGELFF

V gene: TRBV4-1
J gene: TRBJ1-1
clone size: few
D gene: -
CDR3 DNA: TGCGCCAGCAGCCAAGACCGGACACAAAAAGCTTTCTTT
CDR3 protein: CASSQDRTQKAFF

V gene: TRBV18
J gene: TRBJ1-5
clone size: -
D gene: -
CDR3 DNA: TGTGCCAGCTCACCACACGTCAGGGGAGATCAGCCCCAGCATTTT
CDR3 protein: CASSPHVRGDQPQHF